This TCR beta chain was identified during a study of T-cell reconstitution after alpha-beta-depleted transplantation in children. Regarding the study as a whole: The origin of high day-60 TCRbeta diversity in some patients lay in surviving recipient T cells and thymic progenitors. Several hundred expanded graft clones reportedly supplied alpha-beta T cells about two months after transplant. Newly produced T cells mostly provided counts and TCRbeta diversity after one year, as hyperexpanded clones declined.

The TCRbeta library incorporated unique molecular identifiers. MiXCR, run by TCRdb on the PCR reads, gives a single entry per CDR3 protein. The sample records about 980,000 distinct CDR3 sequences, about 26% being singletons. V trimming: 5 bases; J trimming: 0 bases; junction bases outside the gene matches: 19. The CDR3 has 21 amino acids. Germline V gene sequence: CDR1 SGHAT, CDR2 FQNNGV. As concerns this clonotype: Its antigen is as yet unknown.

This specimen was PBMCs, mostly from graft donor cells, taken 360 days after TCRalphabeta/CD19-depleted stem cell transplant. The J gene is TRBJ2-6, the V gene TRBV11-2; 7 bases align to TRBD1. The TCR originated in a boy less than two years old who had a stem cell transplant for SCID, so the T cells may come from the graft donor. This chain's CDR3 is CASSQLTGSTASYSGANVLTF. The CDR3 nucleotides are TGTGCCAGCAGCCAGCTGACAGGGAGCACAGCTTCTTACTCTGGGGCCAACGTCCTGACTTTC.